The 9 T cell receptor beta chains in this list originate from one sample, sequenced in a study of T cell responses to AZD1222 COVID-19 vaccine. Assay used: immunoSEQ multiplex PCR; TCRdb lists only in-frame clones, some missing. This table has fewer than 150,000 clones, over 75% appearing once. This specimen was peripheral blood, taken on day 0 of AZD1222 vaccination. Receptors were obtained from an adult in good health.

This clone occurred once. The chain carries TRBV2 and TRBJ1-6; 8 bases line up with TRBD1. The germline V gene has CDR1 SNHLY and CDR2 FYNNEI. The CDR3 is 15 residues long. V trimming: 7 bases; J trimming: 4 bases; junction bases outside the gene matches: 6. The CDR3 DNA reads TGTGCCAGCAAGGAAGGGACAGGTTATAATTCACCCCTCCACTTT. It encodes CASKEGTGYNSPLHF.

The J gene is TRBJ2-3, the V gene TRBV9; 11 bases are shared with TRBD2. The CDR3 extends over 18 amino acids. V trimming: 2 bases; J trimming: 2 bases; junction bases outside the gene matches: 10. Germline CDR1 and CDR2: SGDLS and YYNGEE. CDR3 loop: CASSVRGLAEGYTDTQYF. The CDR3, as DNA: TGTGCCAGCAGCGTCCGGGGACTAGCGGAGGGCTACACAGATACGCAGTATTTT. The variable domain in full, completed from reference TRBV9 and TRBJ2-3, reads DSGVTQTPKHLITATGQRVTLRCSPRSGDLSVYWYQQSLDQGLQFLIQYYNGEERAKGNILERFSAQQFPDLHSELNLSSLELGDSALYFCASSVRGLAEGYTDTQYFGPGTRLTVL.

This chain connects TRBV7-2 to TRBJ1-1, with 9 bases fitting TRBD1. Germline CDR1 is SGHTA and CDR2 is FQGNSA. V shed 5 bases, J shed 0 bases, and the junction held 7 bases outside the gene matches. The CDR3 consists of 16 residues. The CDR3 bases are TGTGCCAGCAGCCCCTACAGGGGGCCAATGAACACTGAAGCTTTCTTT. As protein: CASSPYRGPMNTEAFF.

V and J are TRBV5-1 and TRBJ1-4; D not resolved. Germline-derived CDR1 and CDR2 are SGHRS and YFSETQ. The CDR3 sequence is 16 residues long. V was trimmed by 4 bases and J by 3 bases, leaving 16 bases between them. Written as DNA, the CDR3 is TGCGCCAGCAGCCCCCGAGCCCGCGGAGCTAATGAAAAACTGTTTTTT. Translated, it gives CASSPRARGANEKLFF.

CDR3 sequence: CASSPNLDVKGEKLFF. The CDR3 DNA is TGTGCCAGCTCACCAAACCTCGATGTGAAAGGCGAAAAACTGTTTTTT. The V and J genes are TRBV18 and TRBJ1-4; D call uncertain. There are 16 residues in the CDR3. CDR1 and CDR2 (germline): KGHSH, LQKENI. V lost 2 bases to trimming and J lost 8 bases, with 18 bases between them.

This chain connects TRBV7-2 to TRBJ1-5, with D tentatively TRBD1 (5 bases). Germline loops: CDR1 SGHTA, CDR2 FQGNSA. The CDR3 extends over 15 amino acids. Trimming left V 3 bases short and J 1 base short, with 10 bases between. The CDR3 reads CASSLGGTSNQPQHF. The CDR3 region has the DNA TGTGCCAGCAGCTTGGGGGGGACGAGCAATCAGCCCCAGCATTTT.

The chain has TRBV13 and TRBJ2-7; D is ambiguous. The CDR3 loop spans 13 amino acids. CDR1 is PRHDT, CDR2 FYEKMQ, per germline (reference sequence). The ends were cut back, 0 bases at V and 2 bases at J, with 5 bases in the middle. The DNA of the CDR3 is TGTGCCAGCAGCTTAGGGGACCCCTACGAGCAGTACTTC. It encodes CASSLGDPYEQYF.

The chain uses TRBV7-9 and TRBJ2-2; 12 nucleotides agree with TRBD2. CDR1 and CDR2 from the germline V gene are SEHNR and FQNEAQ (reference sequence). With 4 bases clipped from V and 4 bases from J, the junction kept 10 bases outside the gene matches. This CDR3 has 18 amino acids. This CDR3 is CASSSGLAGPVTTGELFF. CDR3 DNA sequence: TGTGCCAGCAGCTCTGGACTAGCGGGACCCGTAACCACCGGGGAGCTGTTTTTT.

The chain links TRBV21-1 to TRBJ1-1. TRBV21-1 represents a pseudogene. There are 14 residues in the CDR3. This chain's CDR3 is CASSTRAENTEAFF. The CDR3 region has the DNA TGTGCCAGCAGCACAAGGGCAGAGAACACTGAAGCTTTCTTT.